This is a list of T cell receptor beta chains from one sample in a study of cytomegalovirus exposure and HLA in healthy donors. Data came from immunoSEQ multiplex PCR; TCRdb stores just in-frame clones and leaves some out. The table has 150,000 to 200,000 clones, roughly 80% seen once. Sequencing was done on a sample of PBMCs. Receptors originate from a woman under 30 in good health and CMV-seronegative. The CDR3 runs from the conserved cysteine through the conserved F or W. Fields, in order: D gene, V gene, clone size, J gene, CDR3 protein, CDR3 DNA. D genes are given only for firm matches. Rows give clone size only sometimes, using once, few, many, or a class for an expanded clone.

>TRBD2|TRBV28|.|TRBJ2-3
CASSSFPRSGRDPDTQYF
TGTGCCAGCAGCAGTTTTCCGAGAAGCGGGAGGGACCCAGATACGCAGTATTTT
>TRBD2|TRBV11-2|.|TRBJ2-1
CASSLDRLAGALSSYNEQFF
TGTGCCAGCAGCTTAGATCGGCTAGCGGGAGCGTTGAGCTCCTACAATGAGCAGTTCTTC
>TRBD2|TRBV11-3|.|TRBJ2-5
CASSLGVSGGPSETQYF
TGTGCCAGCAGCTTAGGAGTGTCGGGAGGGCCCTCGGAGACCCAGTACTTC
>TRBD2|TRBV4-3|.|TRBJ2-5
CASSQVGGEETQYF
TGCGCCAGCAGCCAAGTGGGGGGGGAAGAGACCCAGTACTTC
>.|TRBV5-4|.|TRBJ2-5
CASSARAVQETQYF
TGTGCCAGCAGCGCGAGGGCCGTCCAAGAGACCCAGTACTTC
>TRBD2|TRBV7-2|once|TRBJ2-7
CASSLVSREGLATYEQYF
TGTGCCAGCAGCTTAGTATCACGGGAGGGCCTAGCAACCTACGAGCAGTACTTC
>.|TRBV7-5|.|TRBJ2-7
CARSSTGLAGFLYEQYF
TGTGCCAGAAGCTCAACCGGACTAGCGGGATTCCTCTACGAGCAGTACTTC
>.|TRBV29-1|.|TRBJ2-5
CSVAGRLETGEQETQYF
TGCAGCGTTGCTGGCCGGTTAGAGACAGGAGAACAAGAGACCCAGTACTTC
>TRBD1|TRBV27|.|TRBJ1-5
CASRPDRGIQPQHF
TGTGCCAGCAGACCCGACAGGGGTATTCAGCCCCAGCATTTT
>.|TRBV7-6|.|TRBJ2-1
CASSLVRYNEQFF
TGTGCCAGCAGCTTAGTGCGGTACAATGAGCAGTTCTTC
>.|TRBV11-2|once|TRBJ2-3
CASSLPVWTDTQYF
TGTGCCAGCAGCTTACCGGTATGGACAGATACGCAGTATTTT
>TRBD1|TRBV11-2|.|TRBJ2-3
CASSKRQGAADTQYF
TGTGCCAGCAGCAAACGACAGGGGGCTGCAGATACGCAGTATTTT
>TRBD2|TRBV13|.|TRBJ2-5
CASSRTGTSGETQYF
TGTGCCAGCAGCCGTACCGGGACTAGCGGTGAGACCCAGTACTTC
>TRBD1|TRBV28|.|TRBJ2-3
CASRPGGTGSITDTQYF
TGTGCCAGCAGACCCGGGGGGACAGGGTCCATCACAGATACGCAGTATTTT
>.|TRBV11-3|.|TRBJ1-1
CASSFTGLNTEAFF
TGTGCCAGCAGCTTTACAGGGTTGAACACTGAAGCTTTCTTT
>.|TRBV4-1|.|TRBJ1-5
CASSQEYRGLSNQPQHF
TGCGCCAGCAGCCAAGAGTATCGAGGGCTCAGCAATCAGCCCCAGCATTTT
>.|TRBV6-5|few|TRBJ1-1
CASRSGGENTEAFF
TGTGCCAGCCGCTCGGGAGGGGAGAACACTGAAGCTTTCTTT
>.|TRBV18|.|TRBJ1-2
CASSRTTEGLYGYTF
TGTGCCAGCTCAAGAACGACAGAGGGACTATATGGCTACACCTTC
>.|TRBV25-1|once|TRBJ2-4
CASSEYPSRPGRNIQYF
TGTGCCAGCAGTGAATATCCCTCACGCCCGGGTAGGAACATTCAGTACTTC
>.|TRBV5-6|few|TRBJ2-1
CASSLGGLARNNEQFF
TGTGCCAGCAGCTTGGGAGGCCTAGCGAGGAACAATGAGCAGTTCTTC
>TRBD1|TRBV13|.|TRBJ2-2
CASTGPGGGTGELFF
TGTGCCAGCACAGGGCCAGGGGGCGGCACCGGGGAGCTGTTTTTT
>TRBD1|TRBV5-4|once|TRBJ1-1
CASSEGQVNTEAFF
TGTGCCAGCAGCGAGGGACAGGTCAACACTGAAGCTTTCTTT
>TRBD2|TRBV5-6|few|TRBJ2-1
CASSWGLAPYNEQFF
TGTGCCAGCAGCTGGGGACTAGCGCCCTACAATGAGCAGTTCTTC
>.|TRBV21-1|.|TRBJ1-4
CASSQDRGSSEKLFF
TGTGCCAGCAGCCAGGACAGGGGTTCTAGTGAAAAACTGTTTTTT
>.|TRBV18|.|TRBJ2-3
CASSPNEAPSTDTQYF
TGTGCCAGCTCACCAAACGAAGCGCCTAGCACAGATACGCAGTATTTT
>.|TRBV28|.|TRBJ2-7
CASTPGGSGYEQYF
TGTGCCAGCACCCCCGGAGGTAGCGGCTACGAGCAGTACTTC
>TRBD2|TRBV5-6|.|TRBJ2-4
CASSLVGGRAYENIQYF
TGTGCCAGCAGCTTGGTAGGCGGGAGGGCTTATGAAAACATTCAGTACTTC
>TRBD1|TRBV2|.|TRBJ2-7
CASSEARNDRDEQYF
TGTGCCAGCAGTGAAGCCCGAAACGACAGGGACGAGCAGTACTTC
>TRBD2|TRBV16|few|TRBJ2-1
CASSQGLAYDNEQFF
TGTGCCAGCAGCCAAGGACTAGCGTACGACAATGAGCAGTTCTTC
>.|TRBV7-2|.|TRBJ2-2
CASSLVAVENTGELFF
TGTGCCAGCAGCTTAGTAGCGGTTGAGAACACCGGGGAGCTGTTTTTT
>TRBD1|TRBV5-8|.|TRBJ1-1
CASSGDREADTEAFF
TGTGCCAGCAGCGGGGACAGGGAGGCCGACACTGAAGCTTTCTTT
>.|TRBV19|.|TRBJ2-2
CASRTRGELFF
TGTGCCAGTAGGACCAGGGGGGAGCTGTTTTTT
>.|TRBV7-8|.|TRBJ2-1
CASSSTAGGSPYNEQFF
TGTGCCAGCAGCTCCACGGCTGGGGGGAGTCCCTACAATGAGCAGTTCTTC
>TRBD1|TRBV5-4|few|TRBJ1-1
CASSKGGQGTEAFF
TGTGCCAGCAGCAAAGGGGGCCAGGGCACTGAAGCTTTCTTT
>.|TRBV29-1|.|TRBJ2-1
CSVDRGQPSYEQFF
TGCAGCGTTGACCGTGGACAGCCTTCCTATGAGCAGTTCTTC
>TRBD2|TRBV19|few|TRBJ2-3
CASRARWGRLAGGPTDTQYF
TGTGCCAGTAGGGCCCGGTGGGGGAGGCTAGCGGGAGGGCCGACAGATACGCAGTATTTT
>TRBD2|TRBV4-3|.|TRBJ2-1
CASSQMTGLAANEQFF
TGCGCCAGCAGCCAGATGACGGGACTAGCGGCCAATGAGCAGTTCTTC
>TRBD2|TRBV7-2|.|TRBJ2-7
CASSGGGTGSYEQYF
TGTGCCAGCAGCGGGGGGGGGACTGGTTCCTACGAGCAGTACTTC
>TRBD1|TRBV7-9|few|TRBJ1-4
CASSALGQGEKLFF
TGTGCCAGCAGCGCCCTCGGACAGGGTGAAAAACTGTTTTTT
>.|TRBV30|.|TRBJ1-3
CAWAQGNTIYF
TGTGCCTGGGCTCAGGGAAACACCATATATTTT
>.|TRBV6-5|.|TRBJ2-1
CASSWDFGYNEQFF
TGTGCCAGCAGTTGGGACTTTGGCTACAATGAGCAGTTCTTC
>.|TRBV7-9|.|TRBJ1-1
CASRDSENTEAFF
TGTGCCAGCAGGGACAGCGAGAACACTGAAGCTTTCTTT
>.|TRBV27|.|TRBJ1-1
CATQGVGPEAFF
TGTGCCACCCAGGGCGTGGGTCCTGAAGCTTTCTTT
>.|TRBV21-1|.|TRBJ2-1
CASSKVRSRNEQFF
TGTGCCAGCAGCAAAGTCAGGTCCAGGAATGAGCAGTTCTTC
>.|TRBV29-1|few|TRBJ1-1
CSVERAGRNTEAFF
TGCAGCGTTGAAAGGGCAGGGCGGAACACTGAAGCTTTCTTT
>TRBD1|TRBV6-6|few|TRBJ1-5
CASREDRAGNQPQHF
TGTGCCAGCAGGGAGGACAGGGCAGGCAATCAGCCCCAGCATTTT
>TRBD2|TRBV5-1|.|TRBJ2-1
CASSLVSSGSGKFF
TGCGCCAGCAGCTTGGTGTCTAGCGGGAGTGGAAAGTTCTTC
>.|TRBV9|.|TRBJ2-5
CASSVDTGQETQYF
TGTGCCAGCAGCGTAGACACAGGCCAAGAGACCCAGTACTTC
>TRBD2|TRBV6-5|.|TRBJ2-1
CTTTSETTKQFF
TGTACTACGACTAGCGAGACTACCAAGCAGTTCTTC
>.|TRBV7-5|few|TRBJ2-1
CARSLGTSGDEQFF
TGTGCCAGAAGCTTAGGAACTAGCGGCGATGAGCAGTTCTTC
>TRBD1|TRBV6-1|.|TRBJ1-2
CASRADREPNYGYTF
TGTGCCAGCAGGGCGGACAGGGAACCTAACTATGGCTACACCTTC
>.|TRBV18|.|TRBJ1-2
CASSPDGDYYGYTF
TGTGCCAGCTCACCAGACGGGGATTACTATGGCTACACCTTC
>.|TRBV29-1|once|TRBJ2-3
CSVVQDTDTQYF
TGCAGCGTTGTACAGGACACAGATACGCAGTATTTT
>.|TRBV27|.|TRBJ2-3
CASSQLAGADTQYF
TGTGCCAGCAGCCAACTAGCTGGGGCAGATACGCAGTATTTT
>TRBD2|TRBV7-7|.|TRBJ2-3
CASSPTSGGTDTQYF
TGTGCCAGCAGCCCCACTAGCGGGGGCACAGATACGCAGTATTTT
>TRBD1|TRBV15|.|TRBJ2-1
CATSRQDRGRYHEQFF
TGTGCCACCAGCAGACAAGACAGGGGGCGCTACCATGAGCAGTTCTTC
>.|TRBV28|.|TRBJ1-1
CASSFYSSTEAFF
TGTGCCAGCAGTTTTTACAGTAGCACTGAAGCTTTCTTT